The present entry profiles one T cell receptor beta chain with its context. This clonotype was picked up many times. Its recognized antigen is unknown. No base quality values were provided; no much bigger clone lies one nucleotide off. Including cysteine and phenylalanine, the CDR3 has 14 amino acids. Only the CDR3 part of the read is kept: 42 bases, read in frame from the first base. V is clipped by 2 bases and J by 7 bases, and the sequence between their germline boundaries is 14 bases long. CDR1 SGHAT and CDR2 FQNNGV are derived from the germline V gene. The TCR beta CDR3 regions were amplified from RNA transcripts. A first-round RT-PCR of the TCR CDR3 used the HTBI primer set with the Qiagen OneStep RT-PCR kit. A second multiplex PCR round built the libraries, followed by size selection and purification. Paired-end sequencing of the libraries was performed with 100 bp reads on an Illumina HiSeq2000. Per the authors' processing: SOAPnuke was used to process the raw data, removing reads that contained adapters or uncalled bases, had a mean Phred below 15, or lacked an exact match to the constant primer or identifier. COPE v1.2.5 was used to merge the high-quality paired reads, and each unique nucleotide sequence was defined as a clonotype. MiTCR v1.1 was used to align clonotypes to the IMGT TRBV, TRBD and TRBJ reference segments. Only V-J combinations with frequency above 0.0001, covering about 99% of repertoires, were analysed. A TCS score was defined as the ratio of F50 (clonal expansion) to E x V (chaos), with BLOSUM62-based TCRdist applied between CDR3 peptides within each V-J. Welch's t-statistics and random forest reduced around 520 V-J features to fewer than 15, which were used in a naive Bayes classifier (R e1071). The public reads were run again by TCRdb, first through fastp at Q25 and then through MiXCR, and only productive beta chains were kept. CDR3 protein sequences are deduplicated, and each keeps its most common genes and DNA. TCRdb's processing, not the study's, gives the V and J calls here. This sample holds over 400,000 distinct CDR3 sequences; around 15% were observed only once. The ten biggest clones cover 13% of the sample.

Ophthalmopathy patients had moderately to severely active disease, Clinical Activity Score of at least 3, NOSPECS grade of at least 4, and duration under 3 months. Patients with uncontrolled infections, other autoimmune diseases, pregnancy or lactation were excluded. Diagnoses were established on the basis of clinical symptoms, serum thyroxine and TRAb, thyroid ultrasound, and orbital computed tomography. Ficoll-Paque density gradient centrifugation was used to isolate PBMCs from 10 ml of fresh peripheral blood. Trizol reagent was used to extract total RNA, and RNA quality was then checked on an Agilent 2100 Bioanalyzer. The entry originates in a study of T cells in Graves' hyperthyroidism and ophthalmopathy (dated by TCRdb to about 2019). For the study in its entirety: Peripheral blood was sampled at the time of initial diagnosis, prior to any treatment. The paper describes TCR Vbeta CDR3 sequencing of about 140 peripheral blood samples, made up of some 42 ophthalmopathy patients, 70 to 75 hyperthyroidism patients and 17 progressor patients. In addition, the study compared T-cell repertoires in thyroid tissue and in blood from about 6 Graves' hyperthyroidism patients. An independent validation cohort of around 20 hyperthyroidism patients and 17 patients who later progressed to ophthalmopathy tested prospective prediction of ophthalmopathy. TCR V-J signatures able to tell the groups apart were searched for in a discovery cohort of about a hundred patients, of whom under 45 had Graves' ophthalmopathy and 55 to 60 had stable Graves' hyperthyroidism. After sampling, hyperthyroidism patients received methimazole starting at 30 mg daily, and ophthalmopathy patients received high-dose intravenous methylprednisolone. The roughly 99 discovery patients were divided at random into training and test sets in a 7:3 ratio.

Beyond this particular receptor, the publication reports: Sample size was not statistically predetermined, and investigators were not blinded to group allocation. In validation, the model predicted progression to ophthalmopathy with approximately 69% sensitivity and approximately 72% specificity, a median of roughly seven months before onset. A model built on a 13 V-J signature distinguished ophthalmopathy from stable hyperthyroidism, reaching 87.88% sensitivity and around 81% specificity in cross-validation and 80%/75% in testing. Most expanded thyroid clonotypes (frequency above 0.001) were also detected in blood, suggesting blood repertoires may reflect thyroid immune responses.

This TCR came from a man between 18 and 35 years old with Graves' ophthalmopathy. The chain links TRBV11-2 with TRBJ1-1, with an unclear D gene assignment. Sequencing used blood. The sequenced DNA is TGTGCCAGCAGCTTACAGCAAACCTCGCTTGAAGCTTTCTTT. Its protein product is CASSLQQTSLEAFF.